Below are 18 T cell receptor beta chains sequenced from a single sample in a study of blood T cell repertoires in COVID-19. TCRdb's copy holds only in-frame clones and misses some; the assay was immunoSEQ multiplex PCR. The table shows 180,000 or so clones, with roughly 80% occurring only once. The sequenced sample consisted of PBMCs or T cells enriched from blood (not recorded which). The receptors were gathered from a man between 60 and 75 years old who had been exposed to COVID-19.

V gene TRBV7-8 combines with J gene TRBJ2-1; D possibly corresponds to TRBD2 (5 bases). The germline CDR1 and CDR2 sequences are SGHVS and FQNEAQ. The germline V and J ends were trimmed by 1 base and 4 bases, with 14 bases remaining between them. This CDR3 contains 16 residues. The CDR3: CASSLGLVEGYNEQFF. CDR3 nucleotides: TGTGCCAGCAGCTTAGGTCTAGTTGAGGGATACAATGAGCAGTTCTTC.

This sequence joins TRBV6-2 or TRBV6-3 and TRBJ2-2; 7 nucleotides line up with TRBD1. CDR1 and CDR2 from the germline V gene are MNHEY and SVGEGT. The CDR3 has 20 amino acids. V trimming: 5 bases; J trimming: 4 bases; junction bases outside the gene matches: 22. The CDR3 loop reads CASSPLARQGTGASTGELFF. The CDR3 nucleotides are TGTGCCAGCAGTCCCCTGGCCAGACAGGGAACCGGGGCGAGCACCGGGGAGCTGTTTTTT.

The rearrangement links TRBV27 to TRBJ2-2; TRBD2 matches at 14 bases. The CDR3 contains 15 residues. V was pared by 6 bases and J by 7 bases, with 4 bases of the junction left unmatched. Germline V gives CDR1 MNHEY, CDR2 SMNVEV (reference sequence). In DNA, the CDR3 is TGTGCCAGCAGCGAGGGACTAGCGGGAGTCGGGGAGCTGTTTTTT. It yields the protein CASSEGLAGVGELFF.

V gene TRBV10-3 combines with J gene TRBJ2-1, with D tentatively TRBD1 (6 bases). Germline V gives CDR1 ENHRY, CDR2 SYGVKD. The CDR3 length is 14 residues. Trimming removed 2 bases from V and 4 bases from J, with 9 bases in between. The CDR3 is CAISEGQKYNEQFF. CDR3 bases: TGTGCCATCAGTGAGGGACAGAAGTACAATGAGCAGTTCTTC.

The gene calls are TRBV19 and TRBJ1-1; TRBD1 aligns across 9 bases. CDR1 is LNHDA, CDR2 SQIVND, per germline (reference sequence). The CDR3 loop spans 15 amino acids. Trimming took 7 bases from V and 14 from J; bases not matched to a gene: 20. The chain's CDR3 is CASTATLQGAGLGFF. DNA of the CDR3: TGTGCCAGTACCGCGACTTTACAGGGGGCAGGTCTTGGATTCTTT.

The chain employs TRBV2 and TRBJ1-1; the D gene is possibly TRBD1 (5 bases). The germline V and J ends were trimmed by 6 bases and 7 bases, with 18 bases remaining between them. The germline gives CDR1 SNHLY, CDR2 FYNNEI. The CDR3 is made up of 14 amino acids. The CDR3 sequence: CASRGSRGTHEAFF. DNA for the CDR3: TGTGCCAGCAGGGGCAGCCGGGGGACGCATGAAGCTTTCTTT.

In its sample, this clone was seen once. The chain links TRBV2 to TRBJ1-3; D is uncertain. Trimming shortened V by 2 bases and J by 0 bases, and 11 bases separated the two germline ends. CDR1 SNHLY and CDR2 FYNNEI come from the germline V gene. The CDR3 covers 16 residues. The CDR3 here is CASSETAATSGNTIYF. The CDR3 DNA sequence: TGTGCCAGCAGTGAAACCGCAGCGACCTCTGGAAACACCATATATTTT.

DNA for the CDR3: TGCGCCAGCGGACAGGGGGACAGTCACACAGATACGCAGTATTTT. It yields the protein CASGQGDSHTDTQYF. The chain uses TRBV5-1 and TRBJ2-3; 10 bases agree with TRBD1. Germline values: CDR1 SGHRS, CDR2 YFSETQ. The CDR3 is made up of 15 amino acids. With V trimmed by 7 bases and J by 2 bases, 7 bases remained unmatched.

CDR3 amino acids: CASSEVYREQYF. Written as DNA, the CDR3 is TGTGCCAGCAGTGAAGTCTATCGGGAGCAGTACTTC. The chain employs TRBV6-1 and TRBJ2-7; D unclear. The CDR3 contains 12 residues. Per germline, CDR1 MNHNS and CDR2 SASEGT. The V end lost 1 base, the J end lost 7 bases, and 8 bases lay between the germline ends.

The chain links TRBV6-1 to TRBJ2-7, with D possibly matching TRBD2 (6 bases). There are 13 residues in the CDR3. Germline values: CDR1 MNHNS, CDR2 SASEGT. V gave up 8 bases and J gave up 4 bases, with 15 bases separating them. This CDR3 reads CASRDLGTYEQYF. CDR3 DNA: TGTGCCAGCCGGGACCTTGGGACTTACGAGCAGTACTTC.

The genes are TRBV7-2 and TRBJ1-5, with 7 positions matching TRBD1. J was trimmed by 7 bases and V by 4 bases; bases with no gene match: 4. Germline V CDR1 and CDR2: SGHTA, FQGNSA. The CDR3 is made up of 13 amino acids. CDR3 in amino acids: CASSYRGQQPQHF. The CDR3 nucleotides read TGTGCCAGCAGCTATAGGGGGCAGCAGCCCCAGCATTTT. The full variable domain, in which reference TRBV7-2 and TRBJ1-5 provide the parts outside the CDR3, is GAGVSQSPSNKVTEKGKDVELRCDPISGHTALYWYRQSLGQGLEFLIYFQGNSAPDKSGLPSDRFSAERTGGSVSTLTIQRTQQEDSAVYLCASSYRGQQPQHFGDGTRLSIL.

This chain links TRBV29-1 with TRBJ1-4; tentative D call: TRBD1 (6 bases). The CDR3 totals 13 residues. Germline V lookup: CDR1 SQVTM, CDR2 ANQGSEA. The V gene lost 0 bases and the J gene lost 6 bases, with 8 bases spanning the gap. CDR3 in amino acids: CSVEDRGDEKLFF. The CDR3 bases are TGCAGCGTTGAAGACAGGGGTGATGAAAAACTGTTTTTT.

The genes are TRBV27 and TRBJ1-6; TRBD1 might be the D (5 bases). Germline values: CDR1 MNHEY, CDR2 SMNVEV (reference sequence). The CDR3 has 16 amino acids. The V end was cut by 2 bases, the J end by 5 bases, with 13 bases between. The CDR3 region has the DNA TGTGCCAGCAGTTTAACCCCCAGGGCCAATAATTCACCCCTCCACTTT. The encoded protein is CASSLTPRANNSPLHF.

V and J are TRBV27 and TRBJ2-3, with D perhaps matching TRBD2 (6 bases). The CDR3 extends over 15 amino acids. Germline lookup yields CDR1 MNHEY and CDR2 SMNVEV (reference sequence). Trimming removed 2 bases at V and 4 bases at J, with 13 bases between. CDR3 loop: CASSLELGGPDTQYF. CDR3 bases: TGTGCCAGCAGTTTAGAACTGGGAGGCCCAGATACGCAGTATTTT.

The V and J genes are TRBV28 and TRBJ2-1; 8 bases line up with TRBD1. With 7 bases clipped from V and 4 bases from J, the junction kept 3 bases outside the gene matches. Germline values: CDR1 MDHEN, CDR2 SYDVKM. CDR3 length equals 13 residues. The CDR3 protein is CASTGQGYNEQFF. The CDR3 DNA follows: TGTGCCAGCACCGGACAGGGTTACAATGAGCAGTTCTTC. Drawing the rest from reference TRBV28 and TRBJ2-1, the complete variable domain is DVKVTQSSRYLVKRTGEKVFLECVQDMDHENMFWYRQDPGLGLRLIYFSYDVKMKEKGDIPEGYSVSREKKERFSLILESASTNQTSMYLCASTGQGYNEQFFGPGTRLTVL.

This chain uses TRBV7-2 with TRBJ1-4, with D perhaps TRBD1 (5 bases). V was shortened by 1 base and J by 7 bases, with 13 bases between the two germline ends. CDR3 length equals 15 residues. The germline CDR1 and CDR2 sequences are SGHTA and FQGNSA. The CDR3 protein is CASSLEGQVVEKLFF. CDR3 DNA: TGTGCCAGCAGCTTAGAGGGGCAAGTCGTTGAAAAACTGTTTTTT.

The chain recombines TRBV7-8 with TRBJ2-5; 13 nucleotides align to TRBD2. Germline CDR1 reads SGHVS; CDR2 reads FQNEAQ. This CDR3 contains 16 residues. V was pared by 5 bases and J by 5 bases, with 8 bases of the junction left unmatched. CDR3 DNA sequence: TGTGCCAGCAGCACCAGGACTAGCGGGAGTCGTGAGACCCAGTACTTC. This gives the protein CASSTRTSGSRETQYF.

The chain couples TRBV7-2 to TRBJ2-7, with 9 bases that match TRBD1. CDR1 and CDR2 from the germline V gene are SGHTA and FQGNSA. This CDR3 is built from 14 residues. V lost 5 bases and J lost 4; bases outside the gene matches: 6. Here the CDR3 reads CASSPSTGGYEQYF. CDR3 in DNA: TGTGCCAGCAGCCCATCGACAGGGGGGTACGAGCAGTACTTC.